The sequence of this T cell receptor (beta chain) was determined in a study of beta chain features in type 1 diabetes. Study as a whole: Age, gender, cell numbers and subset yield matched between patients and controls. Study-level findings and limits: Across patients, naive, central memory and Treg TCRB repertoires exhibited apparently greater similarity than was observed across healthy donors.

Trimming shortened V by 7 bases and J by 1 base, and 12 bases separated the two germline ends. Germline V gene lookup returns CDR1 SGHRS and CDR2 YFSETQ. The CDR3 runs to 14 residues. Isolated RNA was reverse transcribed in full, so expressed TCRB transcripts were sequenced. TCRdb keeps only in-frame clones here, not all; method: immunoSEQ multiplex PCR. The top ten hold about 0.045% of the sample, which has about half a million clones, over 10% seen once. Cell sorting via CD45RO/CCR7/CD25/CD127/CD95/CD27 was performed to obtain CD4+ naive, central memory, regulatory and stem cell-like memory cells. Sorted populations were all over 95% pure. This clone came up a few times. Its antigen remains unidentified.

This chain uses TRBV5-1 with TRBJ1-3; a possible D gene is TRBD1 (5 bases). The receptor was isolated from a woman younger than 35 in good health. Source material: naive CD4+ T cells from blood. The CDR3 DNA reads TGCGCCAGCTGGAAGGGGACTTCTGGAAACACCATATATTTT. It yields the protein CASWKGTSGNTIYF.